This T cell receptor beta chain appears in the sequencing data of a study of T cells in women clearing cervical HPV infection. Overall study: Cases' blood sampling followed lesion detection by median approximately 150 days (90 to 200).

Points on this clone: Its antigen is unknown. The read ends 3 residues early relative to the CDR3; the germline J gene fills the gap.

Using immunoSEQ multiplex PCR, the repertoire was profiled, and TCRdb retains in-frame clones only, with some absent. The table for this sample gives some 41,000 clones. The CDR3 covers 14 residues. Germline V gene data show CDR1 as SEHNR and CDR2 as FQNEAQ (reference sequence). V gave up 3 bases and J gave up 0 bases, with 9 bases separating them. MY09/MY11 PCR detected cervical HPV DNA; dot-blot assigned genotypes. Findings of the study overall: CIN3+ cases had significantly higher TCR repertoire richness than controls, but evenness did not differ.

The chain carries TRBV7-9 and TRBJ2-7, with D unclear. The receptor was derived from a woman between 18 and 75 years old with a cervical HPV16 infection that either progressed to CIN3+ or cleared (not recorded which). The sequenced material came from blood buffy coat. Incomplete CDR3 DNA: TGTGCCAGCAGCTTCCCAGGTCGCTCCTACGAG. Protein: CASSFPGRSYE. The complete CDR3 sequence is CASSFPGRSYEQYF.